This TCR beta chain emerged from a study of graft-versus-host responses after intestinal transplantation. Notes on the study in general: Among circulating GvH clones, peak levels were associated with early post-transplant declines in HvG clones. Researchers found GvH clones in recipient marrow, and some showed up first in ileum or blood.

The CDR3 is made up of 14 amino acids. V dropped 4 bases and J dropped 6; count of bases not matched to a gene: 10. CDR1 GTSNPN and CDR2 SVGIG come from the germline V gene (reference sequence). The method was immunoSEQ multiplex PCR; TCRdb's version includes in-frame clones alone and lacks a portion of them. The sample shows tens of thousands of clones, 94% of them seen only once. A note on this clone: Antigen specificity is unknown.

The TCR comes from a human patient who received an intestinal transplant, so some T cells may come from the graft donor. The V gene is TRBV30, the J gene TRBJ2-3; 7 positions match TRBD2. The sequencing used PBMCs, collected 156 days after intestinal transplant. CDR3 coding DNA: TGTGCCTGGACCGCCTTATCCGGGGGGGATACGCAGTATTTT. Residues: CAWTALSGGDTQYF. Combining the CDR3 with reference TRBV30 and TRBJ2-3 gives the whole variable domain SQTIHQWPATLVQPVGSPLSLECTVEGTSNPNLYWYRQAAGRGLQLLFYSVGIGQISSEVPQNLSASRPQDRQFILSSKKLLLSDSGFYLCAWTALSGGDTQYFGPGTRLTVL.